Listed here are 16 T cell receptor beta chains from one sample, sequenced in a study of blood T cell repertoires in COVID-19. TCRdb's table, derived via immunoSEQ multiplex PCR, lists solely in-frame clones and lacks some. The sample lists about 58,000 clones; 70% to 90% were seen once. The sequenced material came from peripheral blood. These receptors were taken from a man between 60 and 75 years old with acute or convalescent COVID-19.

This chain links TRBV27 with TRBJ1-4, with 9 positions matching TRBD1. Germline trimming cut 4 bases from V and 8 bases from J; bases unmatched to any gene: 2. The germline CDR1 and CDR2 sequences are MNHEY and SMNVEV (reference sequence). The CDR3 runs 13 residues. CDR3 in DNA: TGTGCCAGCAGTTGGACAGGGGAGGAAAAACTGTTTTTT. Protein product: CASSWTGEEKLFF.

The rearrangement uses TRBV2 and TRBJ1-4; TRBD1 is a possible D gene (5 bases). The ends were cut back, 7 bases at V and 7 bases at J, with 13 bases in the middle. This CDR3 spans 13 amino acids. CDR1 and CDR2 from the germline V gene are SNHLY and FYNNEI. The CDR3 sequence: CASNPTGGEKLFF. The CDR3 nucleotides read TGTGCCAGCAATCCAACGGGGGGTGAAAAACTGTTTTTT.

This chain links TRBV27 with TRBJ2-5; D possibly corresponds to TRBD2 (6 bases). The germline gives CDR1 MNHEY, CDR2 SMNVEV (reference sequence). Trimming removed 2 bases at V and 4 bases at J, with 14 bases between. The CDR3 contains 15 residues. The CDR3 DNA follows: TGTGCCAGCAGTTTAAACTCGTTGGGAGGAGAGACCCAGTACTTC. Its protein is CASSLNSLGGETQYF.

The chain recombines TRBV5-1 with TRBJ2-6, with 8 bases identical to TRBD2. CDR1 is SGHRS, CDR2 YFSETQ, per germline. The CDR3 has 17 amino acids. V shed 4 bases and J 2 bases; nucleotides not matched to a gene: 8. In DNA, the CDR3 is TGCGCCAGCAGCCCGAGGGCGGGGGGCGCTGGGGCCAACGTCCTGACTTTC. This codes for CASSPRAGGAGANVLTF.

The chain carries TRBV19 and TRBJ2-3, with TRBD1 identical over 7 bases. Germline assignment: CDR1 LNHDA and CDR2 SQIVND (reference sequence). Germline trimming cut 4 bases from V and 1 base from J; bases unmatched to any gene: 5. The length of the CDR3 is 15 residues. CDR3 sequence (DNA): TGTGCCAGTAGTACAGGGGGAATTCGCACAGATACGCAGTATTTT. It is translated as CASSTGGIRTDTQYF. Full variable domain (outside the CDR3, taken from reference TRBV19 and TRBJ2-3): DGGITQSPKYLFRKEGQNVTLSCEQNLNHDAMYWYRQDPGQGLRLIYYSQIVNDFQKGDIAEGYSVSREKKESFPLTVTSAQKNPTAFYLCASSTGGIRTDTQYFGPGTRLTVL.

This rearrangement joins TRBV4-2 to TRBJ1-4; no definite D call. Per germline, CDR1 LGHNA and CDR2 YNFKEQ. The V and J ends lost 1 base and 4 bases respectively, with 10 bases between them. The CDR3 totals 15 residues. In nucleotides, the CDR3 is TGTGCCAGCAGCCAAGTAGGCGGGCTTAATGAAAAACTGTTTTTT. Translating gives CASSQVGGLNEKLFF.

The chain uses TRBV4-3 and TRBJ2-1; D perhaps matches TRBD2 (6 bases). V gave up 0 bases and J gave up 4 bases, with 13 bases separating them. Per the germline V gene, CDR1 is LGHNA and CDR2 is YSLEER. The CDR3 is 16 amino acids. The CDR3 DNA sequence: TGCGCCAGCAGCCAAGAATTGAGACTAGGGTACAATGAGCAGTTCTTC. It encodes CASSQELRLGYNEQFF.

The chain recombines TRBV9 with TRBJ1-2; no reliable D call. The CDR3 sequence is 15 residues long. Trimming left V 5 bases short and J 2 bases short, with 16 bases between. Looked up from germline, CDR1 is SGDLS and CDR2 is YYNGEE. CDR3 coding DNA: TGTGCCAGCAGACCACCTGAGGAGGGAAACTATGGCTACACCTTC. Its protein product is CASRPPEEGNYGYTF.

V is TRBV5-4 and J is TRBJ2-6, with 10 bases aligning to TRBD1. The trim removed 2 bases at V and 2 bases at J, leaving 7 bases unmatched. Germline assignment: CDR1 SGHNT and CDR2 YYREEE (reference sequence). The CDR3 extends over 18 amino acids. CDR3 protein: CASSFGQGDFPGANVLTF. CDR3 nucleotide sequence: TGTGCCAGCAGCTTCGGACAGGGGGACTTCCCTGGGGCCAACGTCCTGACTTTC. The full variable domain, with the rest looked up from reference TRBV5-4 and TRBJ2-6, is ETGVTQSPTHLIKTRGQQVTLRCSSQSGHNTVSWYQQALGQGPQFIFQYYREEENGRGNFPPRFSGLQFPNYSSELNVNALELDDSALYLCASSFGQGDFPGANVLTFGAGSRLTVL.

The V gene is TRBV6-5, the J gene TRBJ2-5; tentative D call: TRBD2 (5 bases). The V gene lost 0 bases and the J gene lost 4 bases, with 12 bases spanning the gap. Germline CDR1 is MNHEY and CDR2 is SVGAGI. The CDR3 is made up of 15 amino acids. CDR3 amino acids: CASSYSRGSGETQYF. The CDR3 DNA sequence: TGTGCCAGCAGTTACTCGAGAGGGTCTGGAGAGACCCAGTACTTC.

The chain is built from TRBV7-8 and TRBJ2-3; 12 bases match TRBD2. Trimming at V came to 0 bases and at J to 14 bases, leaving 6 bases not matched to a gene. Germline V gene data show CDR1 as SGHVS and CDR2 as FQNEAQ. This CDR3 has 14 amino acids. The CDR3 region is CASSLARLAGVMYF. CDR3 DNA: TGTGCCAGCAGCTTAGCACGACTAGCGGGAGTTATGTATTTT.

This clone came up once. The CDR3 here is CAISEAGSGNTIYF. CDR3 bases: TGTGCCATCAGTGAAGCGGGTAGCGGAAACACCATATATTTT. The J gene is TRBJ1-3, the V gene TRBV10-3; no firm D call. CDR1 ENHRY and CDR2 SYGVKD come from the germline V gene. V was shortened by 3 bases and J by 4 bases, with 10 bases between the two germline ends. The CDR3 consists of 14 residues.

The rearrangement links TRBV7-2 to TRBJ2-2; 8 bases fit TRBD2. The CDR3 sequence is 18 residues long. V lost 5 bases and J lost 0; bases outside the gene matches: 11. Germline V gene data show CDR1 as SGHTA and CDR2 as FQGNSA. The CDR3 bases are TGTGCCAGCAGCGAACGATTACTAGCGGAACCGAACACCGGGGAGCTGTTTTTT. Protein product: CASSERLLAEPNTGELFF.

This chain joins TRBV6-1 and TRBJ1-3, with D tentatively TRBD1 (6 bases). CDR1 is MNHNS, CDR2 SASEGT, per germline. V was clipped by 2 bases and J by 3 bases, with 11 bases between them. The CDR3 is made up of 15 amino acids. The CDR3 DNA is TGTGCCAGCAGTGAAATCAGGGGTTATGGAAACACCATATATTTT. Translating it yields CASSEIRGYGNTIYF.

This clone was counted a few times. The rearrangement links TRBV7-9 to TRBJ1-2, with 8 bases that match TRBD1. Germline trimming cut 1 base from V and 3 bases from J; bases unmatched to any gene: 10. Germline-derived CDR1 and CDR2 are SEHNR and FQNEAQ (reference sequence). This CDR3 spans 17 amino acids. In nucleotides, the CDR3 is TGTGCCAGCAGCTTAGATCCAGGGGGCCTTTCCGACTATGGCTACACCTTC. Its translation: CASSLDPGGLSDYGYTF.

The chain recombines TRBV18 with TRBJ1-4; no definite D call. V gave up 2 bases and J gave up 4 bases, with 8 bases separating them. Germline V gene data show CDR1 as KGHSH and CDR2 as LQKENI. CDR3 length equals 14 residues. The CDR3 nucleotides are TGTGCCAGCTCACCAATGGAGATTAATGAAAAACTGTTTTTT. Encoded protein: CASSPMEINEKLFF.